Sequencing of this T cell receptor (beta chain) was carried out in a study of shared clonotypes between healthy human individuals. Study as a whole: Per-donor plates numbered three CD4 naive, three CD4 memory, two CD8 naive and one CD8 memory.

In the original processing: Filtering was not the same, since immunoSEQ gave junction-only sequences without quality scores. The assay was immunoSEQ multiplex PCR, and TCRdb's table has in-frame clones only and misses some. V, J and clone size are those of that table, while D and trimming were read from the DNA. The data show about 1.9 million clones, with around 93% seen just once and around 1.7% held by the top ten. Whole-study findings and limits: Generally, estimated richness proved larger in naive subsets than it did in memory subsets.

V lost 4 bases and J 2 bases, leaving 18 bases between the germline ends. The CDR3 extends over 16 amino acids. In germline, CDR1 is SGHAT, CDR2 FQDESV (reference sequence). Turning to this clone: Its matching antigen is unknown.

Naive CD8 cells lacked CD45RO, underwent positive selection for CCR7 and left out terminally differentiated effector memory CD45RA+ cells. The sequence derives from a man between 18 and 35 years old in good health. Some clones in this sample may be carry-over from other donors' samples. The J gene is TRBJ2-7, the V gene TRBV11-1; perhaps D is TRBD1 or TRBD2 (5 bases each). The sample was naive CD8+ T cells from PBMCs. CDR3 nucleotide sequence: TGTGCCAGCAGCTACCATTCCGGGACGGCCGCCTACGAGCAGTACTTC. Protein product: CASSYHSGTAAYEQYF.